This is a list of T cell receptor beta chains from one sample in a study of vaccination and CD4 T cells after COVID-19. MiXCR was run by TCRdb on the PCR reads, yielding one entry per CDR3 protein. Among under 20,000 distinct CDR3 sequences listed, about half were seen once. These TCRs' antigens remain unknown. The sample here was CD4+ T cells from blood, cultured in vitro, taken after SARS-CoV-2 vaccination. Receptors originate from a human donor who had recovered from COVID-19. Both conserved end residues are trimmed from each CDR3.

V	J	CDR3
TRBV15	TRBJ1-6	ATSREGFGVGSPLH
TRBV7-2	TRBJ1-5	ASSPGDSFYSNQPQH
TRBV20-1	TRBJ2-3	SATTSGADTQY
TRBV11-2	TRBJ1-2	ASSSSPGHRDT
TRBV10-3	TRBJ1-2	ATQFAVDRGGFTYGYT
TRBV19	TRBJ1-1	ASSIDLGTEAF
TRBV18	TRBJ1-2	ASSPVKGRRVDGYT
TRBV20-1	TRBJ2-5	SAPQGLETTQY
TRBV20-1	TRBJ1-2	SARESPGRVYGYT
TRBV20-1	TRBJ2-4	SARRALGPQAKNIQY
TRBV2	TRBJ1-5	ASSSWGAGQPQH
TRBV27	TRBJ1-2	ASSLLGQGAYGYT
TRBV11-2	TRBJ2-6	ASSFGSNSGANVLT
TRBV19	TRBJ2-7	ASSTGTSGGYEQY
TRBV6-2/TRBV6-3	TRBJ1-1	ASSYSVWQNTEAF
TRBV27	TRBJ2-1	ASSLSRRARSYNEQF
TRBV6-2/TRBV6-3	TRBJ2-7	ASSYASRRGYEQY
TRBV7-9	TRBJ1-6	ASSAGPGQGDSPLH
TRBV6-1	TRBJ2-7	ASSLKRGGGDSYEQY
TRBV2	TRBJ2-5	ACRMAGGGQETQY
TRBV19	TRBJ2-1	ASSMNLGSYNEQF
TRBV10-2	TRBJ2-3	ASSPGTGSTDTQY
TRBV20-1	TRBJ1-4	SATVPRMNEKLF
TRBV20-1	TRBJ2-1	SARVPTSGRASGEQF
TRBV27	TRBJ2-5	ASSSGPGGRTVQETQY
TRBV4-2	TRBJ1-1	ASSQGQGAKTEAF
TRBV6-1	TRBJ1-2	ASSEIPSYGYT
TRBV5-1	TRBJ2-1	ASSLDRPPYNEQF
TRBV7-9	TRBJ1-3	ASSLGQGSSGNTIY
TRBV20-1	TRBJ1-1	SARDSTSNTMNTEAF
TRBV28	TRBJ1-1	ASSPPGQNTEAF
TRBV6-1	TRBJ2-1	ASSGTEVEDNEQF
TRBV6-2/TRBV6-3	TRBJ2-7	ASRHQDYEQY
TRBV19	TRBJ2-1	ASSIPGLVNEQF
TRBV5-1	TRBJ1-2	ASRPGQTYGYT
TRBV6-1	TRBJ1-1	ASTASLWAEAF
TRBV2	TRBJ2-3	ASSEDWGTADTQY